The 15 T cell receptor beta chains listed next were all sequenced from one sample in a study of cytomegalovirus exposure and HLA in healthy donors. PCR used 60 Vbeta primers and 13 Jbeta primers. Method: immunoSEQ multiplex PCR; TCRdb's copy keeps in-frame clones and lacks some. The sample holds about 150,000 clones, around 72% seen once. Material: PBMCs. Receptors originate from a man aged 18 to 30 in good health and CMV-seronegative.

The CDR3 spells CASSQAPGGYEQYF. For the CDR3, the DNA is TGCGCCAGCAGCCAAGCCCCCGGGGGCTACGAGCAGTACTTC. V gene TRBV4-1 combines with J gene TRBJ2-7; D may be TRBD2 (6 bases). Trimming left V 1 base short and J 3 bases short, with 10 bases between. Germline CDR1 and CDR2: MGHRA and YSYEKL. This CDR3 has 14 residues.

The chain has TRBV4-1 and TRBJ2-7; a weak D match, TRBD1 (6 bases). This CDR3 region has 16 residues. The germline V gene encodes CDR1 MGHRA and CDR2 YSYEKL. V was clipped by 0 bases and J by 7 bases, with 19 bases between them. As DNA, the CDR3 is TGCGCCAGCAGCCAAGAAGGGGCAGGGGTTACGGGGGAGCAGTACTTC. It is translated as CASSQEGAGVTGEQYF.

The genes are TRBV28 and TRBJ2-7; possibly TRBD2 for D (6 bases). V gave up 7 bases and J gave up 3 bases, with 22 bases separating them. This CDR3 region has 16 residues. CDR1 and CDR2 (germline): MDHEN, SYDVKM. CDR3 sequence: CASTGSRGRPFYEQYF. DNA for the CDR3: TGTGCCAGCACCGGATCGCGGGGCCGACCCTTCTACGAGCAGTACTTC.

The chain joins TRBV10-3 to TRBJ2-1, with TRBD2 as a possible D gene (5 bases). Germline assignment: CDR1 ENHRY and CDR2 SYGVKD. V was shortened by 2 bases and J by 9 bases, with 26 bases between the two germline ends. The CDR3 runs 18 residues. In DNA, the CDR3 is TGTGCCATCAGTGAGCCCCCAGGACTCAGCGGCGTCGTCAGTGAGCAGTTCTTC. It codes for CAISEPPGLSGVVSEQFF.

J is TRBJ1-2 and V is TRBV7-2; D gene ambiguous. The length of the CDR3 is 14 residues. Germline V gene sequence: CDR1 SGHTA, CDR2 FQGNSA. V lost 0 bases to trimming and J lost 4 bases, with 9 bases between them. The CDR3 loop reads CASSLARFSYGYTF. The CDR3 nucleotides read TGTGCCAGCAGCTTAGCTCGCTTCAGCTATGGCTACACCTTC.

This clone was observed a few times. The V gene is TRBV11-2, the J gene TRBJ2-1; 8 positions agree with TRBD1. Germline V gene sequence: CDR1 SGHAT, CDR2 FQNNGV. The CDR3 consists of 14 residues. Trimming at V came to 7 bases and at J to 6 bases, leaving 8 bases not matched to a gene. CDR3 sequence reads: CASTRTGLINEQFF. DNA of the CDR3: TGTGCCAGCACCCGGACAGGGCTGATCAATGAGCAGTTCTTC.

The chain has TRBV7-7 and TRBJ2-5; 11 bases match TRBD1. The DNA end is a closer match to TRBJ2-7, so the J assignment may be wrong. This CDR3 has 15 residues. CDR1 and CDR2 (germline): SSHAT, FNYEAQ (reference sequence). CDR3 residues: CASSAGTGGSYEQYF. The CDR3 DNA sequence: TGTGCCAGCAGCGCGGGGACAGGGGGTTCCTACGAGCAGTACTTC.

This chain connects TRBV28 to TRBJ2-2, with 8 positions matching TRBD2. The V gene end was trimmed by 8 bases and the J gene end by 7 bases; junction bases not matched to a gene: 9. In germline, CDR1 is MDHEN, CDR2 SYDVKM. The CDR3 has 14 amino acids. The CDR3: CASGTAGAIGELFF. The DNA for the CDR3 is TGTGCCAGCGGCACAGCGGGAGCTATCGGGGAGCTGTTTTTT.

This chain links TRBV11-2 with TRBJ2-1; the D is unclear. The CDR3 is 14 residues long. Trimming removed 0 bases from V and 6 bases from J, with 9 bases in between. Germline V gives CDR1 SGHAT, CDR2 FQNNGV. DNA of the CDR3: TGTGCCAGCAGCTTAGATAAACATATCAATGAGCAGTTCTTC. Encoded protein: CASSLDKHINEQFF.

The CDR3 DNA sequence: TGTGCCAGCAGCTTAGGAGGGTCTAGCACAGATACGCAGTATTTT. Residues: CASSLGGSSTDTQYF. This rearrangement joins TRBV11-3 to TRBJ2-3, with a weak D call TRBD2 (5 bases). Germline V gene sequence: CDR1 SGHNT, CDR2 YENEEA. Between the trimmed V and J ends, which lost 1 base and 0 bases, there was a span of 8 bases. The CDR3 sequence is 15 residues long. Together with reference TRBV11-3 and TRBJ2-3, the CDR3 gives the full variable domain: EAGVVQSPRYKIIEKKQPVAFWCNPISGHNTLYWYLQNLGQGPELLIRYENEEAVDDSQLPKDRFSAERLKGVDSTLKIQPAELGDSAVYLCASSLGGSSTDTQYFGPGTRLTVL.

As regards this clone: Compared with germline, one end of the junction differs, possibly owing to a read error. CDR3 in DNA: TGTTCCAGCAGCCCACAAGCGGCTACCATGAACACTGAAGCTTTCTTT. Amino acids: CSSSPQAATMNTEAFF. The V and J genes are TRBV7-9 and TRBJ1-1, with D unresolved. Germline V CDR1 and CDR2: SEHNR, FQNEAQ (reference sequence). This CDR3 is 16 amino acids long.

The sample holds one count of this clone. This chain links TRBV25-1 with TRBJ2-1; TRBD2 matches 9 bases. CDR3 length equals 18 residues. Germline CDR1 reads MGHDK; CDR2 reads SYGVNS. V lost 3 bases to trimming and J lost 4 bases; unmatched junction nucleotides: 13. The DNA of the CDR3 is TGTGCCAGCAGTGAGAGCCCCTGGGGTAGCGGGAGTTACAATGAGCAGTTCTTC. It encodes CASSESPWGSGSYNEQFF.

The chain recombines TRBV5-1 with TRBJ1-3; possibly TRBD1 for D (6 bases). Trimming pared 5 bases from V and 0 bases from J, leaving 9 bases between. Looked up from germline, CDR1 is SGHRS and CDR2 is YFSETQ. CDR3 length: 14 residues. The CDR3 DNA reads as TGCGCCAGCAGTCCAGGGGTCTCTGGAAACACCATATATTTT. Translated, it gives CASSPGVSGNTIYF.

CDR3 sequence (DNA): TGCGCCAGCAGCTCCCGGCCGGACAGGGGCTACACCTTC. Amino acids: CASSSRPDRGYTF. The chain is built from TRBV5-1 and TRBJ1-2; 7 positions match TRBD1. V lost 3 bases and J lost 8; bases outside the gene matches: 7. Germline CDR1 reads SGHRS; CDR2 reads YFSETQ. The CDR3 runs 13 residues.

The genes are TRBV28 and TRBJ2-3; 12 nucleotides match TRBD1. The CDR3 spans 17 residues. Germline CDR1 MDHEN, CDR2 SYDVKM. V trimming: 5 bases; J trimming: 2 bases; junction bases outside the gene matches: 8. The CDR3 loop is CASSPSLGQGATDTQYF. As DNA, the CDR3 is TGTGCCAGCAGTCCCAGCTTGGGACAGGGGGCCACAGATACGCAGTATTTT.